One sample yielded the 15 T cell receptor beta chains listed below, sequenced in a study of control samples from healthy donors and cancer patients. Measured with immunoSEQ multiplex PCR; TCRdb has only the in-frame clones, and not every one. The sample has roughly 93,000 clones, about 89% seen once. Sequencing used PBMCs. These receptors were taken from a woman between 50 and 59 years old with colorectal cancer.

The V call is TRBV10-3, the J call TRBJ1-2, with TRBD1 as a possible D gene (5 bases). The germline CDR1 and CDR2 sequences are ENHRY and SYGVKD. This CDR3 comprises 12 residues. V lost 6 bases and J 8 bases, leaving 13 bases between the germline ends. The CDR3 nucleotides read TGTGCCATCAGCCCCGGGGGGGAGGGCTACACCTTC. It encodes CAISPGGEGYTF.

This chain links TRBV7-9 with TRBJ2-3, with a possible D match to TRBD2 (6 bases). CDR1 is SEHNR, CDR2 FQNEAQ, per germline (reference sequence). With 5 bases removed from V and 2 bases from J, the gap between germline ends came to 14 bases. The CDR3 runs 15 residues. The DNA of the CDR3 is TGTGCCAGCAGCCCGGGGGACTTTCCCACAGATACGCAGTATTTT. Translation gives CASSPGDFPTDTQYF.

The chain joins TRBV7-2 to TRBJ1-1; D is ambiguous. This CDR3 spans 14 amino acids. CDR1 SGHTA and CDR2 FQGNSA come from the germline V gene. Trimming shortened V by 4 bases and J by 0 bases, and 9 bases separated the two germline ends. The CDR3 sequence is CASSSSTVNTEAFF. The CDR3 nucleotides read TGTGCCAGCAGCTCGTCGACGGTGAACACTGAAGCTTTCTTT.

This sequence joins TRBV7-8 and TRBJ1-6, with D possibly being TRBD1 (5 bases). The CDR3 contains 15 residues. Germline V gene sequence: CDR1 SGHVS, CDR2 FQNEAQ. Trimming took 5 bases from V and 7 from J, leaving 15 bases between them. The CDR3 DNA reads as TGTGCCAGCAGCCCGCCCCAGGGTTGGAATTCACCCCTCCACTTT. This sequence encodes CASSPPQGWNSPLHF.

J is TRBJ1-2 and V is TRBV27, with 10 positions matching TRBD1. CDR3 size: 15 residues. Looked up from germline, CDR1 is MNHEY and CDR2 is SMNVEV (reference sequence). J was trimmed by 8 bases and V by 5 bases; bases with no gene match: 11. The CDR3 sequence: CASSARQGADRGYTF. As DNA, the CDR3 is TGTGCCAGCAGTGCCCGACAGGGGGCGGATAGGGGCTACACCTTC.

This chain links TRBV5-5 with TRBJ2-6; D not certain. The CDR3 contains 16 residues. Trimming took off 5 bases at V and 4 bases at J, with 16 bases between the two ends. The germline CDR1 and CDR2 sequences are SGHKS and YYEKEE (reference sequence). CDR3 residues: CASRSTASVGANVLTF. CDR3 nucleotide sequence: TGTGCCAGCAGGTCCACAGCTTCGGTAGGGGCCAACGTCCTGACTTTC.

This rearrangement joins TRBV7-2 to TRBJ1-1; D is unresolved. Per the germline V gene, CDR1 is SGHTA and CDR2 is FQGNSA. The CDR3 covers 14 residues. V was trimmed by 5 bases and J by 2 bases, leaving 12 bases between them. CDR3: CASSPMQINTEAFF. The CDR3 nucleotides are TGTGCCAGCAGCCCCATGCAGATCAACACTGAAGCTTTCTTT.

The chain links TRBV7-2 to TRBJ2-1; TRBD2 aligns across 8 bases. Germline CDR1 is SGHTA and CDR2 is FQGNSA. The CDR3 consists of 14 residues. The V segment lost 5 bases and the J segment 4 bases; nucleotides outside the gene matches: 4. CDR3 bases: TGTGCCAGCAGCCGGTCTAGCGGGTACAATGAGCAGTTCTTC. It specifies CASSRSSGYNEQFF.

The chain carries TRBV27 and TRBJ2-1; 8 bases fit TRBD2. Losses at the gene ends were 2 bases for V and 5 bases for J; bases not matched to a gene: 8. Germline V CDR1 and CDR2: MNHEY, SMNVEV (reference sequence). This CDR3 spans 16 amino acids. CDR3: CASSLKAAGADNEQFF. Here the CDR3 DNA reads TGTGCCAGCAGTTTAAAGGCAGCGGGGGCCGACAATGAGCAGTTCTTC.

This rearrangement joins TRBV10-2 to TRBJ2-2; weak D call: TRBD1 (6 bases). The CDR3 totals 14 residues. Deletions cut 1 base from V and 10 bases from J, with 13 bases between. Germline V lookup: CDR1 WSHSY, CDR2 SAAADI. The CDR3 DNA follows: TGCGCCAGCAGTGAGTATCCGGGACAAGTGGAGCTGTTTTTT. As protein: CASSEYPGQVELFF.

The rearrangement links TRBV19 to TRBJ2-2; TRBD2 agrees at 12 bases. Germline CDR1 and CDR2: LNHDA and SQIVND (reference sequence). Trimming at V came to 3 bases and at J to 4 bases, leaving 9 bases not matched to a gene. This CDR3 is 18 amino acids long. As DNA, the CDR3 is TGTGCCAGTAGTATTTTCCTAGCGGGGGGGCTTAGCACCGGGGAGCTGTTTTTT. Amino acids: CASSIFLAGGLSTGELFF.

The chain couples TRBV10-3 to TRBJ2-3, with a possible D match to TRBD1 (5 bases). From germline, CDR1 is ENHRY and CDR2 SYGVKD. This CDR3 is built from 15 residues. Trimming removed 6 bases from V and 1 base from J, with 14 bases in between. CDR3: CAISKIDSRTDTQYF. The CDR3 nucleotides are TGTGCCATCAGCAAAATCGACAGCCGCACAGATACGCAGTATTTT.

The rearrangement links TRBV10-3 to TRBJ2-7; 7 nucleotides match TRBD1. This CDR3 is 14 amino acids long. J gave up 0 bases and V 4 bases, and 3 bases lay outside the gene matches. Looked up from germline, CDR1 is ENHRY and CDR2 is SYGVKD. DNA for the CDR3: TGTGCCATCAGTGCAGGACAGGACTCCTACGAGCAGTACGTC. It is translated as CAISAGQDSYEQYV.

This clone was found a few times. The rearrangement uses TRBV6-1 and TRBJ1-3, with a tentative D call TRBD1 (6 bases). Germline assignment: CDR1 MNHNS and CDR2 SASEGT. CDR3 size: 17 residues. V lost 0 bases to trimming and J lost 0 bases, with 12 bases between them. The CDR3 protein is CASSEAGGASSGNTIYF. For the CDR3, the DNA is TGTGCCAGCAGTGAAGCGGGGGGGGCGAGCTCTGGAAACACCATATATTTT.

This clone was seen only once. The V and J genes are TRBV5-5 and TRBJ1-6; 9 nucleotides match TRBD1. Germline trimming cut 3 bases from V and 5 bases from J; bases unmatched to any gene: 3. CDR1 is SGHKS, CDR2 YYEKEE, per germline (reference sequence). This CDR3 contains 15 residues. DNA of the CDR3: TGTGCCAGCAGCTGGGGGACAGGGCATAATTCACCCCTCCACTTT. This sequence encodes CASSWGTGHNSPLHF.